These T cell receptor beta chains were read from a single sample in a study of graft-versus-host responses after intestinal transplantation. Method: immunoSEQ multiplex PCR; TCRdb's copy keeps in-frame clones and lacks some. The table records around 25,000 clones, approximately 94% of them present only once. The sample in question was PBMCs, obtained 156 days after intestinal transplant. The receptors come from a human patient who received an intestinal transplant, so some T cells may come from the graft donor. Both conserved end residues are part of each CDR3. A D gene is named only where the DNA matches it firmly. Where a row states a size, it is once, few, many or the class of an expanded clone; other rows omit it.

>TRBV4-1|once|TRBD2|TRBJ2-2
CASSHFSGSVNTGELFF
TGCGCCAGCAGCCATTTTAGCGGGAGTGTTAACACCGGGGAGCTGTTTTTT
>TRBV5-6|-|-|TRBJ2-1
CASSFGRGNEQFF
TGTGCCAGCAGCTTCGGACGGGGCAATGAGCAGTTCTTC
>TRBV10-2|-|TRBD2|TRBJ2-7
CASGGTSGPYEQYF
TGCGCCAGCGGAGGGACTAGCGGTCCCTACGAGCAGTACTTC
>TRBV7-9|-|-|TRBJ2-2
CASSNTGELFF
TGTGCCAGCAGTAACACCGGGGAGCTGTTTTTT
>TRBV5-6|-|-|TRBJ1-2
CASSLVAGDGGGYTF
TGTGCCAGCAGCTTGGTCGCAGGGGACGGGGGGGGCTACACCTTC
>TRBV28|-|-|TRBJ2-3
CASSFRGISTDTQYF
TGTGCCAGCAGTTTTAGAGGGATAAGCACAGATACGCAGTATTTT
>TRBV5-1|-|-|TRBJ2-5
CASSLSPGPIPKTQYF
TGCGCCAGCAGCTTGTCGCCAGGACCTATCCCCAAGACCCAGTACTTC
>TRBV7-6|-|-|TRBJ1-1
CASSTGNEAFF
TGTGCCAGCAGCACAGGTAATGAAGCTTTCTTT
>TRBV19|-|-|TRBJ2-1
CASRWGGSNEQFF
TGTGCCTCACGTTGGGGGGGCTCGAATGAGCAGTTCTTC
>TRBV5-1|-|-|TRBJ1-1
CASSLGEANTEAFF
TGCGCCAGCAGCCTAGGGGAGGCGAACACTGAAGCTTTCTTT
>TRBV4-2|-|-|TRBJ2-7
CASSQITSRAYEQYF
TGTGCCAGCAGCCAAATAACTAGCCGTGCCTACGAGCAGTACTTC
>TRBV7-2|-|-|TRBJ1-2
CASSLASGPSGYTF
TGTGCCAGCAGCTTAGCTTCTGGGCCTTCAGGCTACACCTTC
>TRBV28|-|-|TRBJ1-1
CASSWTGNEAFF
TGTGCCAGCAGTTGGACGGGGAACGAAGCTTTCTTT
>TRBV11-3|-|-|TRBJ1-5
CASSLDEQFQPQHF
TGTGCCAGCAGCTTAGACGAGCAGTTCCAGCCCCAGCATTTT
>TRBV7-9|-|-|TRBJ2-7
CASSLEDFYEQYF
TGTGCCAGCAGCTTAGAGGATTTCTACGAGCAGTACTTC
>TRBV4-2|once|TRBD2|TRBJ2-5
CASSPYPGGLQETQYF
TGTGCCAGCAGCCCCTACCCCGGGGGACTACAAGAGACCCAGTACTTC
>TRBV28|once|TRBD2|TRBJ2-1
CASSLPPWGGRRGEQFF
TGTGCCAGCAGTTTACCCCCCTGGGGCGGGAGACGAGGGGAGCAGTTCTTC
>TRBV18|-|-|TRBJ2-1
CASSPPADTPAYNEQFF
TGTGCCAGCTCACCCCCCGCCGACACCCCAGCCTACAATGAGCAGTTCTTC
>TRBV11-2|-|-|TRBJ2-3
CASSLEGWADTQYF
TGTGCCAGCAGCTTAGAGGGGTGGGCAGATACGCAGTATTTT
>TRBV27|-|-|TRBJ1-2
CASSWGGGGTAYGYTF
TGTGCCAGCAGTTGGGGAGGAGGGGGAACAGCCTATGGCTACACCTTC
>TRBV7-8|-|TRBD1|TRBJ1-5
CASSFTGERNQPQHF
TGTGCCAGCAGCTTCACAGGGGAACGCAATCAGCCCCAGCATTTT